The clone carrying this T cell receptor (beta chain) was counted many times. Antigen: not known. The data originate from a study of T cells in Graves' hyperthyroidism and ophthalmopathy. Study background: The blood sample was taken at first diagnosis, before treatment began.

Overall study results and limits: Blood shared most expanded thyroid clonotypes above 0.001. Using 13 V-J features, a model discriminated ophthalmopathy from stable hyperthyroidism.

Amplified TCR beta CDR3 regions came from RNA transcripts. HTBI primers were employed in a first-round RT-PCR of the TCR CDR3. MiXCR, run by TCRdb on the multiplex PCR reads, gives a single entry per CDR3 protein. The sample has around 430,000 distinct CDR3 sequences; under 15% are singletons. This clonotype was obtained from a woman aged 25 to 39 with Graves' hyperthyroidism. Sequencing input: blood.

CDR3 protein: CASSTRDRTQGSYEQYF. For the CDR3, the DNA is TGTGCCAGCAGTACCCGGGACCGCACCCAAGGCTCCTACGAGCAGTACTTC. The chain links TRBV6-1 to TRBJ2-7; D assignment may be TRBD1 or TRBD2 (5 bases each). V was cut by 5 bases and J by 0 bases, with 20 bases left in between. CDR3 length: 17 residues. Per germline, CDR1 MNHNS and CDR2 SASEGT.